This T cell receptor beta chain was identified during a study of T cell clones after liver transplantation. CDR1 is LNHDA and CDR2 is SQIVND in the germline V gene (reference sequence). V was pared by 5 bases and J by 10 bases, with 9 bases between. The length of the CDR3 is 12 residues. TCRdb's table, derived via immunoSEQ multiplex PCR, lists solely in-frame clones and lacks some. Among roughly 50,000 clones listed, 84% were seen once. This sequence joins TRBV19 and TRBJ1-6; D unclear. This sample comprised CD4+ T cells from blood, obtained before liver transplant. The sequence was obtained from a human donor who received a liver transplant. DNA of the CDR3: TGTGCCAGTAGTTTTCGGGGATCACCCCTCCACTTT. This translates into CASSFRGSPLHF.